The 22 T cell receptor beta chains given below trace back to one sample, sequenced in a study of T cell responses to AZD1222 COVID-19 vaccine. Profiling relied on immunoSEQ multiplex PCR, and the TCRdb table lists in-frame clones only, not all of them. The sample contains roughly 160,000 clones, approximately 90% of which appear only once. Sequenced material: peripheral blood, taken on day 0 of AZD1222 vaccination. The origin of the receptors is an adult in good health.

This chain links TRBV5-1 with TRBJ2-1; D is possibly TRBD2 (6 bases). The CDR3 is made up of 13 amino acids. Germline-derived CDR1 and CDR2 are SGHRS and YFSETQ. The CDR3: CTQRPFRGNEQFF. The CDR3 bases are TGCACCCAGCGCCCTTTCCGGGGGAATGAGCAGTTCTTC.

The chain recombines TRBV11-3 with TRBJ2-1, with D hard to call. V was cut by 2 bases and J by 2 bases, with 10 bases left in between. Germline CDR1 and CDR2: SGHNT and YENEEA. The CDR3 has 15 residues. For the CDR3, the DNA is TGTGCCAGCAGCTTACTGGGTCCTCCCTACAATGAGCAGTTCTTC. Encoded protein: CASSLLGPPYNEQFF.

The CDR3 coding sequence is TGTGCCAGCAAGCAGAATGGGCTAAGCTCCTATAATTCACCCCTCCACTTT. It encodes CASKQNGLSSYNSPLHF. The chain carries TRBV5-6 and TRBJ1-6; D call uncertain. The V end lost 6 bases, the J end lost 0 bases, and 16 bases lay between the germline ends. There are 17 residues in the CDR3. CDR1 SGHDT and CDR2 YYEEEE come from the germline V gene.

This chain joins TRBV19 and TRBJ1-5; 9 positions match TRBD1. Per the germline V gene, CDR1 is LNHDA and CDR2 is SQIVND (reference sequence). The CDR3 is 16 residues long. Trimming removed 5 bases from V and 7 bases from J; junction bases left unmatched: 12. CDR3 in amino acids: CASSFGSGQGYQPQHF. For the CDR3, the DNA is TGTGCCAGTAGTTTCGGTTCGGGACAGGGTTACCAGCCCCAGCATTTT. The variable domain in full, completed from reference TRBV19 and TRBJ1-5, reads DGGITQSPKYLFRKEGQNVTLSCEQNLNHDAMYWYRQDPGQGLRLIYYSQIVNDFQKGDIAEGYSVSREKKESFPLTVTSAQKNPTAFYLCASSFGSGQGYQPQHFGDGTRLSIL.

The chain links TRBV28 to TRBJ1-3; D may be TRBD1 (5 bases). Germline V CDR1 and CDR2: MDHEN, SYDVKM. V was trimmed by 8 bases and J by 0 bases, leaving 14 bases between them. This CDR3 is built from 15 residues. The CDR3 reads CASAPLGVSGNTIYF. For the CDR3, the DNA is TGTGCCAGCGCCCCCTTGGGGGTCTCTGGAAACACCATATATTTT.

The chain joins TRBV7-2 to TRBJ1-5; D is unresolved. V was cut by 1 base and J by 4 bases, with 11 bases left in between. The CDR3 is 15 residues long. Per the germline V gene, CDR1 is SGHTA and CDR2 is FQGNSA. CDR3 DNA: TGTGCCAGCAGCTTAGTAGCGGGGATAAATCAGCCCCAGCATTTT. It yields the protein CASSLVAGINQPQHF. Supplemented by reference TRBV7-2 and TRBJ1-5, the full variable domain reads GAGVSQSPSNKVTEKGKDVELRCDPISGHTALYWYRQSLGQGLEFLIYFQGNSAPDKSGLPSDRFSAERTGGSVSTLTIQRTQQEDSAVYLCASSLVAGINQPQHFGDGTRLSIL.

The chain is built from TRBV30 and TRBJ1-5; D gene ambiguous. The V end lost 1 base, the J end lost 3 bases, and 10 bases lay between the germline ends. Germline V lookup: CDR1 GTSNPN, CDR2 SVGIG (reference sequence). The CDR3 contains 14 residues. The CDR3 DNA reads TGTGCCTGGAGTGCGTCGACGGTCAATCAGCCCCAGCATTTT. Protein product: CAWSASTVNQPQHF.

Here the CDR3 reads CASSSHRTGNTEAFF. CDR3 DNA sequence: TGTGCCAGCAGCTCCCACCGGACAGGGAACACTGAAGCTTTCTTT. The V gene is TRBV6-2 or TRBV6-3, the J gene TRBJ1-1; 7 bases agree with TRBD1. Germline values: CDR1 MNHEY, CDR2 SVGEGT. The CDR3 extends over 15 amino acids. Germline trimming cut 6 bases from V and 1 base from J; bases unmatched to any gene: 8.

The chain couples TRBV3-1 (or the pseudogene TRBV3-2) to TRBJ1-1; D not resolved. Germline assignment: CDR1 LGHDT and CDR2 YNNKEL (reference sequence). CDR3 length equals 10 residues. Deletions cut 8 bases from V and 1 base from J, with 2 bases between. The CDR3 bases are TGTGCCAGCGGGAACACTGAAGCTTTCTTT. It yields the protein CASGNTEAFF.

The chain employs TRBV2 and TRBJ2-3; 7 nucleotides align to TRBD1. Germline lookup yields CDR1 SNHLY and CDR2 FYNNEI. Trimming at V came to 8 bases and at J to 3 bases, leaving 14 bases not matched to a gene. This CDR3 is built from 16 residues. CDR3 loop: CASGRQGSFGTDTQYF. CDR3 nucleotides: TGTGCCAGCGGTCGACAGGGAAGCTTTGGGACAGATACGCAGTATTTT.

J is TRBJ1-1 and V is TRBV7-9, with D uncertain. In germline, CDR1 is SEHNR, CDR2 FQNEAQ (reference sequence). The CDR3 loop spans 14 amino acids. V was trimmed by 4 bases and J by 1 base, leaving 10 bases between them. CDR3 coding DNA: TGTGCCAGCAGCTACACACTTCCGAACACTGAAGCTTTCTTT. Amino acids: CASSYTLPNTEAFF.

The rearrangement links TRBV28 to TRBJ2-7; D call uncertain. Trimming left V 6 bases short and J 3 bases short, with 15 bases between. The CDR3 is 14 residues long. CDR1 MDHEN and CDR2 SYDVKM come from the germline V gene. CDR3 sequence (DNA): TGTGCCAGCAGCCAAACGCTTCGGATCTACGAGCAGTACTTC. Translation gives CASSQTLRIYEQYF. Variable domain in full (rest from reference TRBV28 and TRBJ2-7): DVKVTQSSRYLVKRTGEKVFLECVQDMDHENMFWYRQDPGLGLRLIYFSYDVKMKEKGDIPEGYSVSREKKERFSLILESASTNQTSMYLCASSQTLRIYEQYFGPGTRLTVT.

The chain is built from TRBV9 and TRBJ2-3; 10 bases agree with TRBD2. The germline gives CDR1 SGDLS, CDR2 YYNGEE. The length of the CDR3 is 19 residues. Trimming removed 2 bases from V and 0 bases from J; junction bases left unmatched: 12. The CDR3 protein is CASSVSAGSGGTSTDTQYF. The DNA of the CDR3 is TGTGCCAGCAGCGTGTCGGCTGGTAGCGGGGGGACTAGCACAGATACGCAGTATTTT. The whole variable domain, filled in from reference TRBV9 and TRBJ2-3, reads DSGVTQTPKHLITATGQRVTLRCSPRSGDLSVYWYQQSLDQGLQFLIQYYNGEERAKGNILERFSAQQFPDLHSELNLSSLELGDSALYFCASSVSAGSGGTSTDTQYFGPGTRLTVL.

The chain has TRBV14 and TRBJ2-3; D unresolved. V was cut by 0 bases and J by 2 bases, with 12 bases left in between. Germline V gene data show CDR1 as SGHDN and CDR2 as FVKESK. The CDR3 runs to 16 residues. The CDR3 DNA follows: TGTGCCAGCAGCCAAGATAGGCGCGGAACCACAGATACGCAGTATTTT. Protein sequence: CASSQDRRGTTDTQYF.

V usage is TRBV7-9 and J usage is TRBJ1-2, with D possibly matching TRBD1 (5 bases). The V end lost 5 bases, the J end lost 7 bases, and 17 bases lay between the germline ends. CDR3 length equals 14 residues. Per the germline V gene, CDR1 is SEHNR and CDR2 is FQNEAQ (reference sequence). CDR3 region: CASSPEGPSAGYTF. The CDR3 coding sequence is TGTGCCAGCAGCCCAGAGGGGCCCTCTGCTGGCTACACCTTC.

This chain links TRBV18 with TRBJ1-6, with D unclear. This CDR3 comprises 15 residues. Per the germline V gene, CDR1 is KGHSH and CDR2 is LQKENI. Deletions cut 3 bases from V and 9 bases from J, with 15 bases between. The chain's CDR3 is CASSPSGSSGSPLHF. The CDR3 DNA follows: TGTGCCAGCTCACCCTCCGGGTCTTCCGGTTCACCCCTCCACTTT.

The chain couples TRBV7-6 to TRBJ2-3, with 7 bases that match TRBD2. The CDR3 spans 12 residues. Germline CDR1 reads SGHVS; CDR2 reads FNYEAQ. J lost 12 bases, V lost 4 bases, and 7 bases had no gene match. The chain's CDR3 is CASSSWEGRQYF. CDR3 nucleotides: TGTGCCAGCAGCTCCTGGGAGGGGCGCCAGTATTTT.

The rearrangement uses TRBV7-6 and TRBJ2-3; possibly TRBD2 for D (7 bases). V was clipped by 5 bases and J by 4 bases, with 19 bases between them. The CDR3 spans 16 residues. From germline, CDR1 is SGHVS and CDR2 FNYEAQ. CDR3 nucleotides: TGTGCCAGCAGCCCAGGACTGGGGGGGGCCGCAGATACGCAGTATTTT. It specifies CASSPGLGGAADTQYF.

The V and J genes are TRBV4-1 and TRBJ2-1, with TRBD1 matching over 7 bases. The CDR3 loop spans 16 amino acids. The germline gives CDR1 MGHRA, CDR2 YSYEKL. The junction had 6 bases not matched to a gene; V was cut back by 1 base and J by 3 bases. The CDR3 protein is CASSQVGTEYYNEQFF. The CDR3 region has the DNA TGCGCCAGCAGCCAAGTGGGGACAGAGTACTACAATGAGCAGTTCTTC.

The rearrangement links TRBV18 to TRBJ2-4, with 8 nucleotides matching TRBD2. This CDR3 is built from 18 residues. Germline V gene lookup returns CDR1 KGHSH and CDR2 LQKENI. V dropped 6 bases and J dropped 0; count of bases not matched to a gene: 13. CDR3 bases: TGTGCCAGCTCTTCGGGAATAGCGGGGAACCTAGCCAAAAACATTCAGTACTTC. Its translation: CASSSGIAGNLAKNIQYF. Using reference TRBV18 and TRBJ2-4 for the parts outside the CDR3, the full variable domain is NAGVMQNPRHLVRRRGQEARLRCSPMKGHSHVYWYRQLPEEGLKFMVYLQKENIIDESGMPKERFSAEFPKEGPSILRIQQVVRGDSAAYFCASSSGIAGNLAKNIQYFGAGTRLSVL.

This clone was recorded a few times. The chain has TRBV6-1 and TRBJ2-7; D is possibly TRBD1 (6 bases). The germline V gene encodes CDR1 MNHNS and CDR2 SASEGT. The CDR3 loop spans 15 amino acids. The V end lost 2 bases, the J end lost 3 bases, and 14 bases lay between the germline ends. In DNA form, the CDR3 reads TGTGCCAGCAGTGAATCTAATGAAGGGGGCTACGAGCAGTACTTC. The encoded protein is CASSESNEGGYEQYF.

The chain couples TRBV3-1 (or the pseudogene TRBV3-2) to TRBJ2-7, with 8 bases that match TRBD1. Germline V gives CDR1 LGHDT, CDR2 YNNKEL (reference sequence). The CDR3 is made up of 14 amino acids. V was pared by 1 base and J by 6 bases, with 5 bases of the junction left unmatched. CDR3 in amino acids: CASSQGTGFSEQYV. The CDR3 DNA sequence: TGTGCCAGCAGCCAAGGGACAGGGTTCTCCGAGCAGTACGTC.